This T cell receptor beta chain was sequenced in a study of identical twins. General study results and limits: Models underpredicted monozygotic twin sharing of out-of-frame TCR alpha. Fewer insertions were carried by abundant cord blood beta clonotypes, but none was seen in memory repertoires.

Every one of the donors was a healthy Caucasian. CDR1 and CDR2 from the germline V gene are MNHEY and SVGEGT. V lost 5 bases to trimming and J lost 0 bases, with 17 bases between them. This CDR3 spans 16 amino acids. This clonotype was counted ten times or more. Its specificity is unknown. TCRdb recomputed calls from the 5' RACE reads with MiXCR, one row per CDR3 protein. The table lists just over 450,000 distinct CDR3 sequences, approximately 15% of them singletons. This sample also appeared in a second study, on yellow fever vaccine responses in identical twins.

The V and J genes are TRBV6-2 or TRBV6-3 and TRBJ2-7; possible D gene TRBD2, 6 bases. The specimen sequenced was CD4+ T cells sorted from blood. This TCR derives from a woman under 30 in good health. CDR3 nucleotide sequence: TGTGCCAGCAGTCGTCCTCAACTAGCCTACTCCTACGAGCAGTACTTC. It specifies CASSRPQLAYSYEQYF.